This T cell receptor (beta chain) was identified during a study of blood T cells in healthy people across ages. This clonotype occurred many times. Germline V CDR1 and CDR2: SGHRS, YFSETQ. The V end was cut by 0 bases, the J end by 4 bases, with 5 bases between. The CDR3 consists of 12 residues. A J-beta primer mix and a sample-barcoded 5' primer were used in a second PCR of about 7 to 12 cycles. One entry per CDR3 protein results from TCRdb running MiXCR on the 5' RACE reads. The data hold some 1.4 million distinct CDR3 sequences, with around two fifths observed a single time. The sequencing sample was made of blood. The chain couples TRBV5-1 to TRBJ2-7, with unresolved D. This clonotype was sampled from a woman under 30 in good health. The CDR3: CASSLGQYEQYF. The CDR3 DNA sequence: TGCGCCAGCAGCTTGGGGCAGTACGAGCAGTACTTC.